These T cell receptor beta chains were read from a single sample in a study of PD-1 blockade in classical Hodgkin lymphoma. The data were produced by immunoSEQ multiplex PCR, yet TCRdb's version contains in-frame clones alone and is incomplete. This sample has around 50,000 clones, with under 80% found just once. The input for sequencing was peripheral blood mononuclear cells (PBMCs), taken before the fourth cycle of nivolumab. The source is a human donor with classical Hodgkin lymphoma. Both conserved end residues are part of each CDR3. Fields, in order: J gene, D gene, V gene, clone size, CDR3 protein, CDR3 DNA. A D gene is named only where the DNA matches it firmly. A clone size is listed for some rows: how often the clone was seen (once, few, many), or a class if it is expanded.

j_gene: TRBJ1-1; d_gene: -; v_gene: TRBV5-4; abundance: -; CDR3aa: CASSFMMNTEAFF; CDR3nt: TGTGCCAGCAGCTTCATGATGAACACTGAAGCTTTCTTT
j_gene: TRBJ1-5; d_gene: -; v_gene: TRBV15; abundance: -; CDR3aa: CATSREGAKPQHF; CDR3nt: TGTGCCACCAGCAGAGAAGGGGCGAAGCCCCAGCATTTT
j_gene: TRBJ1-5; d_gene: -; v_gene: TRBV28; abundance: -; CDR3aa: CASSLRQYNQPQHF; CDR3nt: TGTGCCAGCAGTTTAAGACAGTACAATCAGCCCCAGCATTTT
j_gene: TRBJ1-4; d_gene: -; v_gene: TRBV11-2; abundance: -; CDR3aa: CASSLDERLIATNEKLFF; CDR3nt: TGTGCCAGCAGCTTAGATGAAAGGCTAATAGCAACTAATGAAAAACTGTTTTTT
j_gene: TRBJ2-3; d_gene: -; v_gene: TRBV7-9; abundance: -; CDR3aa: CASSASGDTQYF; CDR3nt: TGTGCCAGCAGCGCGTCCGGGGATACGCAGTATTTT
j_gene: TRBJ2-2; d_gene: -; v_gene: TRBV5-8; abundance: once; CDR3aa: CASSAFGGTTGELFF; CDR3nt: TGTGCCAGCAGCGCTTTTGGAGGGACCACCGGGGAGCTGTTTTTT
j_gene: TRBJ2-3; d_gene: -; v_gene: TRBV4-1; abundance: -; CDR3aa: CASSQSLETLTDTQYF; CDR3nt: TGCGCCAGCAGCCAATCACTAGAGACCCTCACAGATACGCAGTATTTT
j_gene: TRBJ2-3; d_gene: -; v_gene: TRBV27; abundance: -; CDR3aa: CASSFTGEATDTQYF; CDR3nt: TGTGCCAGCAGTTTTACGGGGGAGGCCACAGATACGCAGTATTTT
j_gene: TRBJ2-7; d_gene: -; v_gene: TRBV6-5; abundance: -; CDR3aa: CASSWPGGGSYEQYF; CDR3nt: TGTGCCAGCAGTTGGCCGGGGGGCGGCTCCTACGAGCAGTACTTC
j_gene: TRBJ2-7; d_gene: -; v_gene: TRBV15; abundance: -; CDR3aa: CATSEAGGTYEQYF; CDR3nt: TGTGCCACCAGCGAGGCTGGGGGGACCTACGAGCAGTACTTC
j_gene: TRBJ1-2; d_gene: TRBD1; v_gene: TRBV4-1; abundance: -; CDR3aa: CASSPYSGTGVGYTF; CDR3nt: TGCGCCAGCAGCCCATATTCCGGGACAGGGGTGGGCTACACCTTC
j_gene: TRBJ2-1; d_gene: -; v_gene: TRBV5-1; abundance: -; CDR3aa: CASSLAKTDYNEQFF; CDR3nt: TGCGCCAGCAGCTTGGCCAAAACAGACTACAATGAGCAGTTCTTC
j_gene: TRBJ2-2; d_gene: TRBD2; v_gene: TRBV28; abundance: -; CDR3aa: CASREPRGDTGELFF; CDR3nt: TGTGCCAGCAGGGAACCGCGGGGGGACACCGGGGAGCTGTTTTTT
j_gene: TRBJ1-2; d_gene: -; v_gene: TRBV2; abundance: -; CDR3aa: CASIAGAFREGGTF; CDR3nt: TGTGCCAGCATCGCGGGAGCTTTTCGCGAGGGGGGCACCTTC
j_gene: TRBJ1-4; d_gene: -; v_gene: TRBV7-9; abundance: -; CDR3aa: CASSLARTEPGEEKLFF; CDR3nt: TGTGCCAGCAGCTTAGCCCGGACAGAACCGGGGGAAGAAAAACTGTTTTTT
j_gene: TRBJ1-5; d_gene: -; v_gene: TRBV19; abundance: -; CDR3aa: CASGILSNQPQHF; CDR3nt: TGTGCCAGTGGCATATTAAGCAATCAGCCCCAGCATTTT
j_gene: TRBJ2-1; d_gene: -; v_gene: TRBV23-1; abundance: -; CDR3aa: CASSQIRDLNSYNEQFF; CDR3nt: TGCGCCAGCAGTCAAATTAGGGACTTAAATTCCTACAATGAGCAGTTCTTC
j_gene: TRBJ1-3; d_gene: -; v_gene: TRBV28; abundance: medium-sized; CDR3aa: CASSSLIASGLSGNTIYF; CDR3nt: TGTGCCAGCAGTTCTCTTATAGCATCAGGCCTCTCTGGAAACACCATATATTTT
j_gene: TRBJ2-2; d_gene: TRBD2; v_gene: TRBV6-1; abundance: -; CDR3aa: CAIPRGGRGTGELFF; CDR3nt: TGTGCCATTCCCCGCGGGGGGCGCGGCACCGGGGAGCTGTTTTTT
j_gene: TRBJ1-3; d_gene: -; v_gene: TRBV5-1; abundance: few; CDR3aa: CASSGGVGISGNTIYF; CDR3nt: TGCGCCAGCAGCGGCGGAGTCGGGATCTCTGGAAACACCATATATTTT
j_gene: TRBJ2-1; d_gene: -; v_gene: TRBV29-1; abundance: -; CDR3aa: CSVEGGPYSSYNEQFF; CDR3nt: TGCAGCGTTGAAGGTGGGCCTTACAGCTCCTACAATGAGCAGTTCTTC
j_gene: TRBJ2-1; d_gene: TRBD2; v_gene: TRBV4-3; abundance: -; CDR3aa: CASSGPGTSELYANEQFF; CDR3nt: TGCGCCAGCAGCGGACCTGGGACTAGCGAGCTATACGCCAATGAGCAGTTCTTC
j_gene: TRBJ1-1; d_gene: -; v_gene: TRBV5-1; abundance: few; CDR3aa: CASSLRPYAAGMNTEAFF; CDR3nt: TGCGCCAGCAGCTTGAGGCCTTACGCCGCGGGGATGAACACTGAAGCTTTCTTT
j_gene: TRBJ1-3; d_gene: -; v_gene: TRBV4-1; abundance: -; CDR3aa: CASSQVQGMTERNTIYF; CDR3nt: TGCGCCAGCAGCCAAGTACAGGGCATGACAGAGAGAAACACCATATATTTT